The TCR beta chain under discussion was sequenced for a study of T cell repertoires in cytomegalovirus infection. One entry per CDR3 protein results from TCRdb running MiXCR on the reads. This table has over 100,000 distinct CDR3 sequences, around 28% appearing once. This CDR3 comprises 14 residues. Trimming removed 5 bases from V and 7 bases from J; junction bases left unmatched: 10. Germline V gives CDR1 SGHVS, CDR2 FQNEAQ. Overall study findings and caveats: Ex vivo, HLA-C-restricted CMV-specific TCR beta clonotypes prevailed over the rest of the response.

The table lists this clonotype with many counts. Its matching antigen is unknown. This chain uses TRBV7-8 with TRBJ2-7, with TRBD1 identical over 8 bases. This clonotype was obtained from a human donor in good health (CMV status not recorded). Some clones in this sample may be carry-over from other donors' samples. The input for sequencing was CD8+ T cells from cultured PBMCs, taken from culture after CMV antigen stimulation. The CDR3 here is CASSQPQGAREQYF. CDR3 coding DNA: TGTGCCAGCAGCCAACCGCAGGGGGCGAGGGAGCAGTACTTC.